The 10 T cell receptor beta chains below were found in one sample sequenced in a study of cytomegalovirus exposure and HLA in healthy donors. The assay was immunoSEQ multiplex PCR, and TCRdb's table has in-frame clones only and misses some. The sample has over 85,000 clones, approximately 89% seen once. The sequencing sample was made of PBMCs. The receptors originated from a young woman in good health and CMV-seronegative.

The V call is TRBV5-6, the J call TRBJ2-1, with 11 nucleotides matching TRBD2. V lost 4 bases, J lost 4 bases, and 1 base stayed unmatched. Germline CDR1 is SGHDT and CDR2 is YYEEEE. CDR3 length: 14 amino acids. CDR3 sequence: CASSRTSGYNEQFF. The CDR3 nucleotides read TGTGCCAGCAGCCGGACTAGCGGGTACAATGAGCAGTTCTTC.

The chain joins TRBV2 to TRBJ2-1; 10 positions agree with TRBD1. J lost 5 bases, V lost 5 bases, and 6 bases had no gene match. This CDR3 comprises 15 residues. CDR1 is SNHLY, CDR2 FYNNEI, per germline. The chain's CDR3 is CASSTGTGANNEQFF. The CDR3 DNA is TGTGCCAGCAGTACCGGGACAGGGGCCAACAATGAGCAGTTCTTC.

This clone has a single count. This sequence joins TRBV18 and TRBJ2-3; D ambiguous. Looked up from germline, CDR1 is KGHSH and CDR2 is LQKENI. This CDR3 is built from 12 residues. Between the trimmed V and J ends, which lost 7 bases and 4 bases, there was a span of 9 bases. CDR3 DNA: TGTGCCAGCTTCCCCAGCGCAGATACGCAGTATTTT. Its translation: CASFPSADTQYF.

This sequence joins TRBV5-1 and TRBJ2-5, with 8 bases fitting TRBD2. The CDR3 spans 16 residues. Germline lookup yields CDR1 SGHRS and CDR2 YFSETQ. V shed 0 bases and J 5 bases; nucleotides not matched to a gene: 9. The CDR3 sequence: CASSLGSAGVGETQYF. The DNA for the CDR3 is TGCGCCAGCAGCTTGGGCTCAGCGGGAGTAGGTGAGACCCAGTACTTC. Complete variable domain (other parts from reference TRBV5-1 and TRBJ2-5): KAGVTQTPRYLIKTRGQQVTLSCSPISGHRSVSWYQQTPGQGLQFLFEYFSETQRNKGNFPGRFSGRQFSNSRSEMNVSTLELGDSALYLCASSLGSAGVGETQYFGPGTRLLVL.

The chain couples TRBV5-1 to TRBJ2-7; 12 bases fit TRBD2. V gave up 6 bases and J gave up 4 bases; unmatched junction bases: 11. The CDR3 loop spans 16 amino acids. The germline V gene has CDR1 SGHRS and CDR2 YFSETQ. CDR3 nucleotide sequence: TGCGCCAGCAACCCCTCAGGACTAGCGGGGAATTACGAGCAGTACTTC. Translation: CASNPSGLAGNYEQYF.

The chain recombines TRBV19 with TRBJ2-1; the match to TRBD1 covers 8 bases. Germline assignment: CDR1 LNHDA and CDR2 SQIVND (reference sequence). This CDR3 is built from 15 residues. The V segment lost 4 bases and the J segment 6 bases; nucleotides outside the gene matches: 8. The CDR3 region has the DNA TGTGCCAGTAGTACCTCGACAGGGGTCATCAATGAGCAGTTCTTC. Protein: CASSTSTGVINEQFF.

The CDR3 DNA reads TGTGCCAGCAGGACGGGACAGGGATGGGGCTACACCTTC. It encodes CASRTGQGWGYTF. The gene calls are TRBV6-5 and TRBJ1-2, with TRBD1 identical over 9 bases. This CDR3 is built from 13 residues. With V trimmed by 6 bases and J by 8 bases, 7 bases remained unmatched. Germline V gene data show CDR1 as MNHEY and CDR2 as SVGAGI.

The J gene is TRBJ2-7, the V gene TRBV18; 7 bases are a match to TRBD1. Looked up from germline, CDR1 is KGHSH and CDR2 is LQKENI. This CDR3 region has 16 residues. V lost 4 bases, J lost 3 bases, and 12 bases stayed unmatched. The CDR3 region has the DNA TGTGCCAGCTCACTGGGACCCCGGGACAGTGTCTACGAGCAGTACTTC. Its translation is CASSLGPRDSVYEQYF.

The chain recombines TRBV4-1 with TRBJ2-1, with D unclear. Per the germline V gene, CDR1 is MGHRA and CDR2 is YSYEKL. The CDR3 consists of 16 residues. V was trimmed by 1 base and J by 1 base, leaving 11 bases between them. CDR3 sequence reads: CASSQVDILSYNEQFF. The CDR3 region has the DNA TGCGCCAGCAGCCAAGTCGACATACTTTCCTACAATGAGCAGTTCTTC.

The gene calls are TRBV9 and TRBJ2-4; 9 bases are a match to TRBD2. V dropped 3 bases and J dropped 8; count of bases not matched to a gene: 9. Germline V CDR1 and CDR2: SGDLS, YYNGEE. The CDR3 is made up of 15 amino acids. CDR3 nucleotide sequence: TGTGCCAGCAGCGACTCACGGACTAGCGAGGACATTCAGTACTTC. It translates to CASSDSRTSEDIQYF. The complete variable domain, with remaining parts taken from reference TRBV9 and TRBJ2-4, reads DSGVTQTPKHLITATGQRVTLRCSPRSGDLSVYWYQQSLDQGLQFLIQYYNGEERAKGNILERFSAQQFPDLHSELNLSSLELGDSALYFCASSDSRTSEDIQYFGAGTRLSVL.